What follows are 4 T cell receptor beta chains derived from one specimen sequenced in a study of blood T cells in healthy people across ages. A second PCR, run for 7 to 11 cycles, used a sample-barcoded 5' primer plus a J-beta primer mix. One entry per CDR3 protein, called by TCRdb with MiXCR from the 5' RACE reads. The sample lists some 930,000 distinct CDR3 sequences, about 29% seen once, with more than 8.5% in the top ten. This sample was shared with a second study, whose subject was T cells of mothers and their children.

Sample: blood. These receptors all stem from a woman between 35 and 50 years old in good health.

This clonotype was seen ten or more times. The rearrangement joins TRBV7-2 to TRBJ2-7; 11 bases match TRBD2. Germline V lookup: CDR1 SGHTA, CDR2 FQGNSA. This CDR3 contains 15 residues. V gave up 5 bases and J gave up 3 bases; unmatched junction bases: 6. The CDR3 region is CASSLSSGGYYEQYF. Written as DNA, the CDR3 is TGTGCCAGCAGCCTTTCTAGCGGGGGGTACTACGAGCAGTACTTC.

This clonotype was picked up a small number of times. The chain employs TRBV3-1 and TRBJ2-5; tentatively, D is TRBD1 (6 bases). The better agreement between TRBJ2-7 and the DNA end casts doubt on the J call. This CDR3 has 15 amino acids. CDR1 and CDR2 (germline): LGHDT, YNNKEL (reference sequence). In DNA, the CDR3 is TGTGCCAGCAGCCAAGAGATTTTGAGGGGGTCCGAGCAGTACTTC. It yields the protein CASSQEILRGSEQYF.

V and J are TRBV9 and TRBJ2-1; 9 bases line up with TRBD2. Germline loops: CDR1 SGDLS, CDR2 YYNGEE. The CDR3 loop spans 15 amino acids. After removal of 1 base from V and 6 bases from J, the junction contained 5 bases not matched to a gene. CDR3 sequence reads: CASSVYSGGSNEQFF. The CDR3 DNA reads as TGTGCCAGCAGCGTATATAGCGGGGGTAGCAATGAGCAGTTCTTC. Drawing the rest from reference TRBV9 and TRBJ2-1, the complete variable domain is DSGVTQTPKHLITATGQRVTLRCSPRSGDLSVYWYQQSLDQGLQFLIQYYNGEERAKGNILERFSAQQFPDLHSELNLSSLELGDSALYFCASSVYSGGSNEQFFGPGTRLTVL.

The chain is built from TRBV28 and TRBJ2-1; 14 bases map to TRBD2. This CDR3 has 16 residues. The germline CDR1 and CDR2 sequences are MDHEN and SYDVKM. J gave up 4 bases and V 6 bases, and 5 bases lay outside the gene matches. In DNA form, the CDR3 reads TGTGCCAGCAGGCGACTAGCGGGGGGGGGATACAATGAGCAGTTCTTC. Its protein product is CASRRLAGGGYNEQFF.